This T cell receptor (beta chain) was captured in a study of cytomegalovirus exposure and HLA in healthy donors. A note on this clone: The CDR3 does not close with the conserved phenylalanine or tryptophan, likely indicating a read error.

V was trimmed by 2 bases and J by 2 bases, leaving 8 bases between them. The CDR3 length is 14 residues. In germline, CDR1 is SGHTA, CDR2 FQGNSA. This PCR relied on a set of 60 Vbeta primers and 13 Jbeta primers. Produced via immunoSEQ multiplex PCR; TCRdb's table is partial and in-frame only. The table includes 95,000 to 100,000 clones, 75% to 80% detected once. Sample: PBMCs. The clonotype originates from a female donor in good health and CMV-seronegative. The J gene is TRBJ2-3, the V gene TRBV7-2; D is possibly TRBD1 (5 bases). The CDR3, as DNA: TGTGCCAGCAGCTTAACCAGGGACACAGATACGCAGTATTCT. It yields the protein CASSLTRDTDTQYS.